The clone carrying this TCR beta chain showed up many times. TCRdb used MiXCR to reprocess the RT-PCR reads, holding one entry per CDR3 protein. The data hold about 680,000 distinct CDR3 sequences, with 13% to 15% observed a single time. Trimming left V 2 bases short and J 8 bases short, with 19 bases between. The CDR3 has 16 residues. Per germline, CDR1 SGHTA and CDR2 FQGTGA. This TCR came from a female donor in good health, serving as a healthy control. The sample consisted of memory CD4+ T cells from blood. The J gene is TRBJ2-1, the V gene TRBV7-3; a possible D gene is TRBD1 (6 bases). As DNA, the CDR3 is TGTGCCAGCAGCTTACTCGGAGGTCCGCAGGGGCATGAGCAGTTCTTC. Amino acid sequence: CASSLLGGPQGHEQFF.